This record concerns one T cell receptor beta chain sequence. This sample was included in a study of blood T cell repertoires in COVID-19. This table comes from immunoSEQ multiplex PCR, and its TCRdb copy is limited to in-frame clones, with some not included. The sample records approximately 150,000 clones, roughly 87% being singletons. V shed 3 bases and J 2 bases; nucleotides not matched to a gene: 4. Germline V gene data show CDR1 as KGHDR and CDR2 as SFDVKD. The CDR3 is made up of 16 amino acids. This TCR was sampled from a human donor with acute COVID-19. The donor label of this sample is uncertain. The rearrangement uses TRBV24-1 and TRBJ2-3; TRBD1 matches 10 bases. Sequencing was done on a sample of PBMCs or T cells enriched from blood (not recorded which). For the CDR3, the DNA is TGTGCCACCAGTGATCCCGGGACAGGGGACACAGATACGCAGTATTTT. Its protein product is CATSDPGTGDTDTQYF.